What follows describes a single T cell receptor beta chain. Antigen unknown. One end of the junction fails to match germline, which may point to a read error. The sample is drawn from a study of tumor and adjacent non-tumor tissue in lung cancer. At the level of the study: Histology: eleven to twelve adenocarcinoma, a couple of squamous cell carcinoma, 1 small cell lung cancer.

TCRbeta libraries were built with three rounds of nested PCR, modified from ARM-PCR. TCRdb re-called the multiplex PCR reads through MiXCR, storing one row per CDR3 protein. In the table there are 75,000 to 90,000 distinct CDR3 sequences, about 77% of which are singletons. Germline values: CDR1 SGHAT, CDR2 FQNNGV. The CDR3 is 14 residues long. General study points: Patients with more diverse tumor TCRs had worse survival.

No cell sorting was done before RNA was extracted from the tissue. This non-tumor lung sample came from over 3 cm beyond the tumor edge. The sample was distant non-tumor lung tissue. This TCR was sampled from a woman between 45 and 65 years old with non-small cell lung cancer. This sequence joins TRBV11-2 and TRBJ2-7; 9 bases are a match to TRBD1. CDR3 sequence reads: CAGSLVGQGVEQYF. CDR3 DNA sequence: TGTGCCGGCAGCCTTGTGGGACAGGGCGTCGAACAGTATTTC.